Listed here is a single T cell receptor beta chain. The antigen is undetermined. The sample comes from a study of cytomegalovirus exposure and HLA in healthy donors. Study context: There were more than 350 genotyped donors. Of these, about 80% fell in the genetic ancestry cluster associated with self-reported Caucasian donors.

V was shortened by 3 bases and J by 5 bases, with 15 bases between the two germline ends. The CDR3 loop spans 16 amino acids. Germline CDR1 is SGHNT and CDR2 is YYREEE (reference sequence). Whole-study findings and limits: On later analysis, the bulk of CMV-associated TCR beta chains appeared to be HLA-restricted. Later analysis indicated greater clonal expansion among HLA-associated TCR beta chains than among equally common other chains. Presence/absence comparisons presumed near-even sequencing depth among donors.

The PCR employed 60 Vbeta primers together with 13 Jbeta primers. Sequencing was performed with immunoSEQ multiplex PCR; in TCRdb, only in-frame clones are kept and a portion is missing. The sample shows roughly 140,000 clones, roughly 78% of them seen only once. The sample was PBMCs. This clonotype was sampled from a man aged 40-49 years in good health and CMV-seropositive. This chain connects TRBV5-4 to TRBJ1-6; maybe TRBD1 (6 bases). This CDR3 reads CASSSVGTRNNSPLHF. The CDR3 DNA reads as TGTGCCAGCAGCTCCGTGGGGACACGGAATAATTCACCCCTCCACTTT.